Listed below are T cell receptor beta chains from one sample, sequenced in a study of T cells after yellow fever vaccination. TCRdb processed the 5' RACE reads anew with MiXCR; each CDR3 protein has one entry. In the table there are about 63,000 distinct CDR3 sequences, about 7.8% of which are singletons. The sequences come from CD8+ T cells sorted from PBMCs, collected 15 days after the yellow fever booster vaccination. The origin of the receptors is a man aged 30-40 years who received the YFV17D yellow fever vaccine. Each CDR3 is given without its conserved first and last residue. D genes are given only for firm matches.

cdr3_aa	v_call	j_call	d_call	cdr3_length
ASSLGGEAF	TRBV4-3	TRBJ1-1	NA	9
ASSSAGTGVEKLF	TRBV7-8	TRBJ1-4	TRBD1	13
ASSLEGLAGGYTQY	TRBV27	TRBJ2-3	TRBD2	14
ASSPNLISGSSTDTQY	TRBV19	TRBJ2-3	NA	16
ASSQVRTSAIEQF	TRBV3-1	TRBJ2-1	TRBD2	13
SARGGSSYEQY	TRBV20-1	TRBJ2-7	TRBD2	11
ASRGTLTLNEQF	TRBV6-5	TRBJ2-1	NA	12
ASSQDSQGYQETQY	TRBV4-3	TRBJ2-5	NA	14
SASLDRYSNQPQH	TRBV20-1	TRBJ1-5	NA	13
ASAQGAGELF	TRBV27	TRBJ2-2	NA	10
ASSLTTNTPNDEQY	TRBV7-9	TRBJ2-7	NA	14